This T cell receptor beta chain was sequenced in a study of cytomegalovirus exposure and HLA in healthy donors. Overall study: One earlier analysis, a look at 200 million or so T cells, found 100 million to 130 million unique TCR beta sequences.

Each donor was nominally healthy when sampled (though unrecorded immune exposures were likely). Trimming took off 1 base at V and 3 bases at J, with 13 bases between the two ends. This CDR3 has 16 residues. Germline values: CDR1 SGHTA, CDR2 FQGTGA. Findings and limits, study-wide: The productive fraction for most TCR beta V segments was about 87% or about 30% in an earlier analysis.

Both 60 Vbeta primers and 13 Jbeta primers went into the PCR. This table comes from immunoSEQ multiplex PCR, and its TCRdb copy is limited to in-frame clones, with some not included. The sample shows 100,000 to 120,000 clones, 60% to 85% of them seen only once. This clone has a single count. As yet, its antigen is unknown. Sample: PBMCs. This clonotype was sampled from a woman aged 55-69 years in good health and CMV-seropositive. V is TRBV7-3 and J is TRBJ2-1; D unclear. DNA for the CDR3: TGTGCCAGCAGCTTAAGGCCCGATAGCCACTACAATGAGCAGTTCTTC. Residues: CASSLRPDSHYNEQFF.